The clone carrying this TCR beta chain was found many times. The target antigen is unknown. The CDR3 end falls 3 residues outside the read, so it is completed with the germline J gene. The record originates from a study of T cell clonality in common variable immunodeficiency. Notes on the study in general: In common variable immunodeficiency, TCR beta chains reportedly carried fewer deletions and N-nucleotide insertions.

Generated by immunoSEQ multiplex PCR, the TCRdb table keeps only in-frame clones and is missing some. The repertoire consists of several thousand clones, none detected only once. The CDR3 has 13 amino acids. Trimming at V came to 6 bases and at J to 8 bases, leaving 6 bases not matched to a gene. This sequence originates from a human donor with common variable immunodeficiency. This chain links TRBV12-3 or TRBV12-4 with TRBJ1-4, with 7 bases lining up with TRBD1. Sequenced: peripheral blood mononuclear cells. Incomplete CDR3 DNA: TGTGCCAGCAGCCAAGGGACAGTAGAAAAA. Translation: CASSQGTVEK. The entire CDR3 sequence reads CASSQGTVEKLFF.